A single sample gave rise to the 7 T cell receptor beta chains below, sequenced in a study of T cell changes during pregnancy in multiple sclerosis. The protocol was immunoSEQ multiplex PCR, while the TCRdb copy is restricted to in-frame clones and leaves out a portion. The sample consists of tens of thousands of clones, more than 75% of them appearing once. The material was peripheral blood, obtained in the third trimester of pregnancy. These receptors originate from a female donor in good health, enrolled as a control in a pregnancy study.

This chain uses TRBV11-2 with TRBJ1-3, with 7 bases fitting TRBD1. The CDR3 is 13 residues long. Trimming removed 5 bases from V and 4 bases from J; junction bases left unmatched: 2. Germline lookup yields CDR1 SGHAT and CDR2 FQNNGV. The CDR3, as DNA: TGTGCCAGCAGCGGGGGACAGGGAAACACCATATATTTT. This codes for CASSGGQGNTIYF.

The rearrangement links TRBV7-2 to TRBJ1-3, with 10 bases aligning to TRBD1. CDR1 and CDR2 (germline): SGHTA, FQGNSA. With V trimmed by 1 base and J by 3 bases, 6 bases remained unmatched. CDR3 length equals 17 residues. The CDR3 sequence: CASSLVRQGAGGNTIYF. CDR3 bases: TGTGCCAGCAGCTTAGTTAGACAGGGGGCTGGTGGAAACACCATATATTTT.

The rearrangement joins TRBV11-2 to TRBJ1-1; 9 bases agree with TRBD1. This CDR3 has 17 residues. Trimming removed 2 bases from V and 0 bases from J; junction bases left unmatched: 7. CDR1 is SGHAT and CDR2 is FQNNGV in the germline V gene. CDR3 amino acids: CASSLWGQGLLNTEAFF. The CDR3 DNA is TGTGCCAGCAGCTTATGGGGACAGGGTCTCCTGAACACTGAAGCTTTCTTT.

This clone showed up just once. The J gene is TRBJ2-5, the V gene TRBV6-6, with D maybe TRBD2 (7 bases). Looked up from germline, CDR1 is MNHNY and CDR2 is SVGAGI (reference sequence). Trimming removed 7 bases from V and 2 bases from J, with 14 bases in between. The CDR3 runs to 14 residues. The CDR3 nucleotides are TGTGCCAGCACCAGAAGGGGGGGACAAGAGACCCAGTACTTC. It codes for CASTRRGGQETQYF.

The rearrangement joins TRBV19 to TRBJ2-7, with 9 bases aligning to TRBD1. Germline V gene sequence: CDR1 LNHDA, CDR2 SQIVND (reference sequence). CDR3 length: 14 residues. V shed 4 bases, J shed 3 bases, and the junction held 4 bases outside the gene matches. This chain's CDR3 is CASSRTGANYEQYF. The CDR3 nucleotides read TGTGCCAGTAGTAGGACAGGGGCAAACTACGAGCAGTACTTC.

V gene TRBV5-4 combines with J gene TRBJ2-7; TRBD1 matches 9 bases. Germline V gene sequence: CDR1 SGHNT, CDR2 YYREEE (reference sequence). The CDR3 runs 14 residues. After removal of 5 bases from V and 3 bases from J, the junction contained 6 bases not matched to a gene. CDR3 bases: TGTGCCAGCAGAATGGGACAGGGTAACTACGAGCAGTACTTC. Translation gives CASRMGQGNYEQYF.

The chain has TRBV18 and TRBJ1-6, with 10 nucleotides matching TRBD1. The V gene end was trimmed by 5 bases and the J gene end by 10 bases; junction bases not matched to a gene: 11. In germline, CDR1 is KGHSH, CDR2 LQKENI. This CDR3 comprises 16 residues. CDR3 region: CASSTNPTGGWSPLHF. The CDR3 DNA sequence: TGTGCCAGCTCAACAAACCCGACAGGGGGCTGGTCACCCCTCCACTTT.